What follows are 13 T cell receptor beta chains derived from one specimen sequenced in a study of T-cell memory formation after mild COVID-19. A single record per CDR3 protein comes from TCRdb applying MiXCR to the 5' RACE reads. Of about 500,000 distinct CDR3 sequences listed, 20% are singletons. Specimen: PBMCs or a T cell subset sorted from them (not recorded which). Every receptor here comes from an adult woman who had mild COVID-19 (a few samples of this study predate the infection). Cell type and time point are not known.

The rearrangement joins TRBV20-1 to TRBJ2-3; D possibly corresponds to TRBD2 (6 bases). V lost 0 bases and J 4 bases, leaving 17 bases between the germline ends. The CDR3 has 16 residues. Germline lookup yields CDR1 DFQATT and CDR2 SNEGSKA (reference sequence). CDR3 sequence reads: CSARDAGLSGADTQYF. CDR3 nucleotide sequence: TGCAGTGCTAGAGATGCGGGACTCTCCGGCGCAGATACGCAGTATTTT.

This clonotype came up a few times. The chain joins TRBV18 to TRBJ2-1; 8 bases are a match to TRBD1. This CDR3 has 14 amino acids. With 5 bases clipped from V and 8 bases from J, the junction kept 8 bases outside the gene matches. Looked up from germline, CDR1 is KGHSH and CDR2 is LQKENI. The CDR3 spells CASSFGQGGDEQFF. As DNA, the CDR3 is TGTGCCAGCTCATTCGGACAGGGAGGCGATGAGCAGTTCTTC.

The chain has TRBV5-3 and TRBJ2-2; D remains unclear. TRBV5-3 is an ORF, with its function uncertain. The CDR3 extends over 15 amino acids. Trimming removed 2 bases at V and 2 bases at J, with 10 bases between. For the CDR3, the DNA is TGTGCCAGAAGCTTACCGAGGCCAAACACCGGGGAGCTGTTTTTT. Its protein is CARSLPRPNTGELFF.

This clonotype was detected many times. V gene TRBV5-6 combines with J gene TRBJ2-7; D is undetermined. V was cut by 3 bases and J by 5 bases, with 18 bases left in between. The CDR3 is 15 amino acids. Germline lookup yields CDR1 SGHDT and CDR2 YYEEEE. CDR3: CASSSGRLLTNEQYF. The DNA for the CDR3 is TGTGCCAGCAGCTCGGGCCGGTTACTAACCAACGAGCAGTACTTC.

This clonotype was seen more than once but under ten times. The chain combines TRBV6-5 with TRBJ2-2; perhaps TRBD2 as D (5 bases). This CDR3 has 18 residues. V lost 6 bases and J 3 bases, leaving 23 bases between the germline ends. The V gene's germline CDR1 is MNHEY and CDR2 SVGAGI. The CDR3 DNA is TGTGCCAGCAGCCCCACCAGCTTCCAGCGGATTGACACCGGGGAGCTGTTTTTT. It yields the protein CASSPTSFQRIDTGELFF.

This clonotype turned up a few times. The CDR3 spells CASSQPGGDGELFF. CDR3 coding DNA: TGCGCCAGCAGCCAGCCAGGCGGGGACGGGGAGCTGTTTTTT. The V gene is TRBV4-1, the J gene TRBJ2-2, with TRBD2 as a possible D gene (6 bases). Trimming stripped 3 bases from V and 7 bases from J, with 12 bases between. The CDR3 spans 14 residues. Germline CDR1 reads MGHRA; CDR2 reads YSYEKL.

In its sample, this clonotype was seen a few times. The chain joins TRBV7-9 to TRBJ2-5, with D possibly matching TRBD2 (6 bases). In germline, CDR1 is SEHNR, CDR2 FQNEAQ (reference sequence). Between the trimmed V and J ends, which lost 3 bases and 5 bases, there was a span of 16 bases. This CDR3 is built from 15 residues. CDR3 coding DNA: TGTGCCAGCAGCTTGGGCCCTAGCGCTGGGGAGACCCAGTACTTC. Translated, it gives CASSLGPSAGETQYF.

Ten or more counts support this clonotype. The rearrangement uses TRBV19 and TRBJ2-2; D ambiguous. CDR1 and CDR2 (germline): LNHDA, SQIVND (reference sequence). V was trimmed by 5 bases and J by 4 bases, leaving 14 bases between them. CDR3 size: 15 residues. The CDR3 region is CASSLVGQRTGELFF. The CDR3 DNA reads as TGTGCCAGTAGTTTGGTCGGGCAGCGCACCGGGGAGCTGTTTTTT.

This clonotype turned up a few times. V and J are TRBV5-5 and TRBJ2-1; D is ambiguous. This CDR3 is 14 amino acids long. CDR1 and CDR2 from the germline V gene are SGHKS and YYEKEE (reference sequence). The V end lost 1 base, the J end lost 10 bases, and 15 bases lay between the germline ends. CDR3 sequence reads: CASSLLSNSGEQFF. The CDR3 DNA reads TGTGCCAGCAGCTTGCTTTCAAACTCGGGCGAGCAGTTCTTC.

A few counts support this clonotype. The chain links TRBV5-1 to TRBJ2-3; 12 bases agree with TRBD2. J was trimmed by 9 bases and V by 4 bases; bases with no gene match: 9. Germline-derived CDR1 and CDR2 are SGHRS and YFSETQ. The CDR3 covers 15 residues. CDR3 nucleotide sequence: TGCGCCAGCAGCCCCGGGGGACTAGCGGGTTTGACGCAGTATTTT. Encoded protein: CASSPGGLAGLTQYF.

A few counts support this clonotype. The rearrangement uses TRBV20-1 and TRBJ1-5; 7 positions agree with TRBD1. V lost 1 base to trimming and J lost 7 bases; unmatched junction nucleotides: 7. There are 14 residues in the CDR3. Germline V gives CDR1 DFQATT, CDR2 SNEGSKA (reference sequence). The DNA of the CDR3 is TGCAGTGCTAGAGGGGTAGGGGGCCGACAGCCCCAGCATTTT. Translated: CSARGVGGRQPQHF.

The table lists this clonotype with a few counts. The chain has TRBV11-2 and TRBJ2-1; TRBD2 matches 14 bases. Germline-derived CDR1 and CDR2 are SGHAT and FQNNGV. There are 17 residues in the CDR3. The junction had 11 bases not matched to a gene; V was cut back by 5 bases and J by 8 bases. The CDR3, as DNA: TGTGCCAGCAGCGCCCGCAGGACTAGCGGGAGGTCCTATGAGCAGTTCTTC. Its translation is CASSARRTSGRSYEQFF.

This clonotype turned up a few times. V usage is TRBV4-1 and J usage is TRBJ2-1; TRBD2 matches at 9 bases. This CDR3 has 16 residues. Germline CDR1 reads MGHRA; CDR2 reads YSYEKL. V shed 3 bases and J 8 bases; nucleotides not matched to a gene: 11. The CDR3 loop is CASSHDEGGGVYEQFF. In DNA, the CDR3 is TGCGCCAGCAGCCACGACGAGGGCGGGGGGGTTTATGAGCAGTTCTTC.